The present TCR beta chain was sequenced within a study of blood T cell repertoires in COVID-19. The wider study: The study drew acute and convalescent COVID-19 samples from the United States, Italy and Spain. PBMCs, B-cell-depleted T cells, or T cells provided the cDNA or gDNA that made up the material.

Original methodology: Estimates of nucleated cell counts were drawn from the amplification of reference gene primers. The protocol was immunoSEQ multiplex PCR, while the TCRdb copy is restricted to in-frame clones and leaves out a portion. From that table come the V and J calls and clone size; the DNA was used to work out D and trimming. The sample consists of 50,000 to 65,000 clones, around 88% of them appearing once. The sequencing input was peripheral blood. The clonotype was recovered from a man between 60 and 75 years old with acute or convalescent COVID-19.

The CDR3 here is CASSPGGQREKLFF. As DNA, the CDR3 is TGTGCCAGCAGTCCCGGGGGGCAACGTGAAAAACTGTTTTTT. The rearrangement links TRBV6-5 to TRBJ1-4; D may be TRBD1 (6 bases). CDR3 size: 14 residues. Germline V gene sequence: CDR1 MNHEY, CDR2 SVGAGI. V lost 5 bases to trimming and J lost 7 bases, with 14 bases between them.